The rows below give T cell receptor beta chains drawn from one sample of a study of blood T cells in healthy people across ages. TCRdb independently ran MiXCR on the 5' RACE reads; one entry per CDR3 protein. The sample carries about 900,000 distinct CDR3 sequences, around two thirds recorded once. The sequencing input was blood. The receptors were sampled from a man between 25 and 39 years old in good health. Each CDR3 is given without its conserved first and last residue. The order of the fields is J gene, CDR3 length, V gene, CDR3 protein.

J: TRBJ2-2; length: 13; V: TRBV7-8; CDR3: ASSLMGQGAGELF
J: TRBJ2-1; length: 17; V: TRBV5-1; CDR3: ASSLVAAGRVSGHNEQF
J: TRBJ1-2; length: 12; V: TRBV9; CDR3: ASSLDRGGYGYT
J: TRBJ2-1; length: 13; V: TRBV9; CDR3: ASSVGVGVLNEQF
J: TRBJ1-2; length: 12; V: TRBV7-2; CDR3: ASSLGHYSYGYT
J: -; length: 14; V: TRBV20-1; CDR3: SAKIPGVRTGETQY
J: TRBJ2-5; length: 12; V: TRBV11-2; CDR3: ASSSSVTGETQY
J: TRBJ2-3; length: 13; V: TRBV12-3/TRBV12-4; CDR3: ASSFGLAGVDTQY
J: TRBJ1-4; length: 13; V: TRBV25-1; CDR3: ASSESIRGREKLF
J: TRBJ2-7; length: 12; V: TRBV11-3; CDR3: ASSFGTGAHEQY
J: TRBJ2-3; length: 13; V: TRBV10-3; CDR3: AISEVTGGTDTQY
J: TRBJ2-7; length: 13; V: TRBV9; CDR3: ASSPSDRGLYEQY
J: TRBJ2-5; length: 12; V: TRBV9; CDR3: ASSVEDYLSEQY
J: TRBJ2-7; length: 14; V: TRBV7-2; CDR3: ASSSDGTAAFYEQY
J: TRBJ2-5; length: 12; V: TRBV12-3/TRBV12-4; CDR3: ASRPTGSEETQY
J: TRBJ2-3; length: 14; V: TRBV12-3/TRBV12-4; CDR3: ASSLASGGDTDTQY
J: TRBJ2-3; length: 12; V: TRBV6-5; CDR3: ASSPGAFTDTQY
J: TRBJ2-7; length: 12; V: TRBV7-8; CDR3: ASSFRRLDYEQY
J: TRBJ2-7; length: 13; V: TRBV20-1; CDR3: SARRLAGGGYEQY
J: -; length: 12; V: TRBV6-6; CDR3: ASSGDRTPETQY
J: TRBJ2-5; length: 14; V: TRBV7-9; CDR3: ASSLDQQGMRETQY
J: TRBJ1-4; length: 12; V: TRBV20-1; CDR3: SAGSGLTNEKLF
J: TRBJ1-6; length: 12; V: TRBV20-1; CDR3: SARKLEDNSPLH
J: TRBJ1-5; length: 15; V: TRBV20-1; CDR3: SARDFEGAISNQPQH
J: TRBJ2-7; length: 11; V: TRBV5-1; CDR3: ASSMTGTYEQY
J: TRBJ2-1; length: 12; V: TRBV6-6; CDR3: ASSSTGSHNEQF
J: TRBJ2-4; length: 11; V: TRBV4-3; CDR3: ASSGWQKNIQY